This record concerns one T cell receptor beta chain sequence. The data were produced by immunoSEQ multiplex PCR, yet TCRdb's version contains in-frame clones alone and is incomplete. The table includes about 36,000 clones, more than 70% detected once. These data come from a study of blood T cell repertoires in COVID-19. Across the whole study: Samples taken during acute and convalescent COVID-19 were collected in the United States, Italy and Spain. From T cells, B-cell-depleted T cells, or PBMCs came the material, which was cDNA or gDNA.

From germline, CDR1 is LNHDA and CDR2 SQIVND (reference sequence). This CDR3 has 14 residues. V dropped 5 bases and J dropped 4 bases, with 14 bases sitting between them. The sequence derives from a human donor in a cohort sampled during active COVID-19. Sequencing used peripheral blood. V is TRBV19 and J is TRBJ1-2, with D possibly matching TRBD1 (5 bases). Here the CDR3 reads CASSALDTRYGYTF. CDR3 nucleotide sequence: TGTGCCAGTAGTGCCTTGGACACACGCTATGGCTACACCTTC.